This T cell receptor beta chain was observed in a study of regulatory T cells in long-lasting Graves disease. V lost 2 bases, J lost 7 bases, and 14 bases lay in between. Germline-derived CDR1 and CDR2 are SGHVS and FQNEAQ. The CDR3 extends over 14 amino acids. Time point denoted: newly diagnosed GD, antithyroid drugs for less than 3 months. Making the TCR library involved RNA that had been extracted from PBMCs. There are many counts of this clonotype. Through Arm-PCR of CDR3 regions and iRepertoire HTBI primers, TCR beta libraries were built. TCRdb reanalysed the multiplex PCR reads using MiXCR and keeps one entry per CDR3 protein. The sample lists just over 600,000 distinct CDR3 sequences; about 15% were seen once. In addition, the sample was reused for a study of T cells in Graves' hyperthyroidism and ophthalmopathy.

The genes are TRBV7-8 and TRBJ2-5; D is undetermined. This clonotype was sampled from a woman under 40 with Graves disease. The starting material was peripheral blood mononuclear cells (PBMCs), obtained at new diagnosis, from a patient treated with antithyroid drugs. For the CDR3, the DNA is TGTGCCAGCAGCTTACCCCCAAACGAGGTGACCCAGTACTTC. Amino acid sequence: CASSLPPNEVTQYF. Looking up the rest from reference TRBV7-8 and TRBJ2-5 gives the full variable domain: GAGVSQSPRYKVAKRGQDVALRCDPISGHVSLFWYQQALGQGPEFLTYFQNEAQLDKSGLPSDRFFAERPEGSVSTLKIQRTQQEDSAVYLCASSLPPNEVTQYFGPGTRLLVL.